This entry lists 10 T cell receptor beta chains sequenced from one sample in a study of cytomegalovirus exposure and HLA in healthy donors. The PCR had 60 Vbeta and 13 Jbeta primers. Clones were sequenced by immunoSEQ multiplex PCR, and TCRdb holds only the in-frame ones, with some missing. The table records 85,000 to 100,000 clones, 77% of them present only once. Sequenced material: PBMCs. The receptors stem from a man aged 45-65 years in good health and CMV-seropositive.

CDR3 in amino acids: CASSVAPDYEQYF. DNA of the CDR3: TGTGCCAGCAGCGTAGCCCCAGACTACGAGCAGTACTTC. The rearrangement joins TRBV9 to TRBJ2-7; no firm D call. The germline V gene has CDR1 SGDLS and CDR2 YYNGEE. The CDR3 has 13 residues. V lost 0 bases and J lost 3, with 7 bases in between.

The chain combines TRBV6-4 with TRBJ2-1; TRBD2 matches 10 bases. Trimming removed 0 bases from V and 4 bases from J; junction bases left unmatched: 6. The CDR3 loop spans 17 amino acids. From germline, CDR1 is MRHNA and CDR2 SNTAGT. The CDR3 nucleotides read TGTGCCAGCAGTGACTCGTTACGGACTAGCGGTTACAATGAGCAGTTCTTC. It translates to CASSDSLRTSGYNEQFF.

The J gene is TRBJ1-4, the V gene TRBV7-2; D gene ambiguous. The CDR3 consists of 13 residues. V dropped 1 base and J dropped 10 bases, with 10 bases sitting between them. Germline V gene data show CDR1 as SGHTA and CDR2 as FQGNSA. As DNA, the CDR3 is TGTGCCAGCAGCTTAGAGTCGTTCGGAAAACTGTTTTTT. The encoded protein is CASSLESFGKLFF.

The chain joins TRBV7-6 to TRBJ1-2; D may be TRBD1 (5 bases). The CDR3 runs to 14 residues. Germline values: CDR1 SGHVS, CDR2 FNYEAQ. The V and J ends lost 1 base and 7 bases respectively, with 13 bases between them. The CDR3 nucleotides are TGTGCCAGCAGCTTAGATGGGGGGGTGGGTGGCTACACCTTC. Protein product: CASSLDGGVGGYTF.

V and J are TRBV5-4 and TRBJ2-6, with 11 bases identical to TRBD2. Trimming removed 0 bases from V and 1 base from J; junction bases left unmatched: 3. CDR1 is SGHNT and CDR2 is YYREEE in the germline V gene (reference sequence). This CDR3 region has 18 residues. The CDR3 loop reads CASSLVAGGHSGANVLTF. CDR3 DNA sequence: TGTGCCAGCAGCTTGGTAGCGGGGGGGCATTCTGGGGCCAACGTCCTGACTTTC.

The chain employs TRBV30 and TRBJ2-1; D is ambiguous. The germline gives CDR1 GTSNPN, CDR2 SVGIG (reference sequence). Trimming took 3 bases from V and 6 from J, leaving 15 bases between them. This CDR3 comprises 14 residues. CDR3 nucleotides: TGTGCCTGGAGAGTCGCGCAAATCGCCAATGAGCAGTTCTTC. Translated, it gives CAWRVAQIANEQFF.

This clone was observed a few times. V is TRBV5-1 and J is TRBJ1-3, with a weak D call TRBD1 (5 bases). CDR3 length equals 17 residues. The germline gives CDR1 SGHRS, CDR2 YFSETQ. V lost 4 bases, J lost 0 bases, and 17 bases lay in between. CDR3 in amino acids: CASSESFQGFSGNTIYF. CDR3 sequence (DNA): TGCGCCAGCAGCGAGTCTTTTCAGGGATTCTCTGGAAACACCATATATTTT.

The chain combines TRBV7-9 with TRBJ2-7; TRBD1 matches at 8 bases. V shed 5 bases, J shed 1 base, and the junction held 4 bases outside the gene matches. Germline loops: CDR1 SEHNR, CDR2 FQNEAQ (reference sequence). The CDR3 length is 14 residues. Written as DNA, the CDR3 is TGTGCCAGCAGCGAACAGGGGGGATCCTACGAGCAGTACTTC. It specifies CASSEQGGSYEQYF.

Here the CDR3 reads CASSLAGSKGETQYF. CDR3 DNA sequence: TGTGCCAGCAGCTTAGCGGGGTCTAAGGGGGAGACCCAGTACTTC. V gene TRBV7-2 combines with J gene TRBJ2-5; weak D call: TRBD1 (5 bases). Trimming took off 0 bases at V and 5 bases at J, with 13 bases between the two ends. Germline V lookup: CDR1 SGHTA, CDR2 FQGNSA. The CDR3 extends over 15 amino acids. Full variable domain (missing parts from reference TRBV7-2 and TRBJ2-5): GAGVSQSPSNKVTEKGKDVELRCDPISGHTALYWYRQSLGQGLEFLIYFQGNSAPDKSGLPSDRFSAERTGGSVSTLTIQRTQQEDSAVYLCASSLAGSKGETQYFGPGTRLLVL.

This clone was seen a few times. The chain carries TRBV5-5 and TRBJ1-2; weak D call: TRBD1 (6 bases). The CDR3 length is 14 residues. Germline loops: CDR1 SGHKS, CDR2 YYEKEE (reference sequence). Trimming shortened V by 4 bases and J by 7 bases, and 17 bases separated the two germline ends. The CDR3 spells CASSQPVGGFGYTF. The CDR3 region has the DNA TGTGCCAGCAGCCAACCAGTTGGGGGCTTTGGCTACACCTTC. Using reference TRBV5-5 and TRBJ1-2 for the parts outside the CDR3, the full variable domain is DAGVTQSPTHLIKTRGQQVTLRCSPISGHKSVSWYQQVLGQGPQFIFQYYEKEERGRGNFPDRFSARQFPNYSSELNVNALLLGDSALYLCASSQPVGGFGYTFGSGTRLTVV.